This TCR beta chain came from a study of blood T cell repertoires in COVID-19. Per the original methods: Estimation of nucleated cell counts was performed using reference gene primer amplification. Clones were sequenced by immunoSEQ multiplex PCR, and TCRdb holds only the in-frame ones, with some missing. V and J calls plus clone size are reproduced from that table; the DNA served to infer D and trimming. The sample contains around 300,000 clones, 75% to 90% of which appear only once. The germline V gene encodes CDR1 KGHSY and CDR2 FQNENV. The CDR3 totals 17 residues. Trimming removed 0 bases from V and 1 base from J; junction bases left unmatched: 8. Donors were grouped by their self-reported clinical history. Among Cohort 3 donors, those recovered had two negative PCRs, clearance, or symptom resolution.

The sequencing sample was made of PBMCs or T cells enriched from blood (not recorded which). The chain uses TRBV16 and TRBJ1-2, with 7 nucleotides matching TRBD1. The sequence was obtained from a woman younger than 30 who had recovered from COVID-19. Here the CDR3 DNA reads TGTGCCAGCAGCCAATCCCGGGACAGCGACCTTAACTATGGCTACACCTTC. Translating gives CASSQSRDSDLNYGYTF. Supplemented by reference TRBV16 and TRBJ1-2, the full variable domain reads GEEVAQTPKHLVRGEGQKAKLYCAPIKGHSYVFWYQQVLKNEFKFLISFQNENVFDETGMPKERFSAKCLPNSPCSLEIQATKLEDSAVYFCASSQSRDSDLNYGYTFGSGTRLTVV.